The entry below describes one TCR beta chain. Its antigen is unidentified. The CDR3 is 16 residues long. Germline V lookup: CDR1 KGHDR, CDR2 SFDVKD. V dropped 0 bases and J dropped 4; count of bases not matched to a gene: 1. These data are taken from a study of CD8 T cells in ankylosing spondylitis. Points from the study as a whole: Several highly homologous variants made up a TCR beta motif, and this motif appeared characteristic of ankylosing spondylitis blood.

TCRdb ran MiXCR on the 5' RACE reads and lists one entry per CDR3 protein. The table has roughly 350,000 distinct CDR3 sequences, approximately 8.2% seen once. The sequence was obtained from a male donor with ankylosing spondylitis. The sample taken for sequencing was blood, either unsorted or a sorted T cell fraction (not recorded which). The chain carries TRBV24-1 and TRBJ2-2, with TRBD2 matching over 10 bases. The CDR3 DNA reads as TGTGCCACCAGTGATTTGAGACTAGCGGGCACCGGGGAGCTGTTTTTT. Amino acid sequence: CATSDLRLAGTGELFF.